The 2 T cell receptor beta chains listed next were all sequenced from one sample in a study of T cell clonality in common variable immunodeficiency. The data were produced by immunoSEQ multiplex PCR, yet TCRdb's version contains in-frame clones alone and is incomplete. Observed in the sample are 30,000 to 40,000 clones, none of them singletons. Sequences were obtained from peripheral blood mononuclear cells. All receptors derive from a person aged 18-70 years in good health.

In its sample, this clone was seen many times. Its ends do not fully match the called genes, so a read error is possible. The observed sequence ends 3 residues before the CDR3 terminus, with the missing tail filled in from the germline J gene. This chain joins TRBV7-6 and TRBJ2-3, with unresolved D. Germline-derived CDR1 and CDR2 are SGHVS and FNYEAQ. This CDR3 is 13 amino acids long. The CDR3 region is CASNLMSADTQYF. The CDR3 bases that were read are TGTGCCAGCAACTTAATGAGCGCAGATACG.

This clone was seen repeatedly, ten times or more. The CDR3 spells CASSPRPRDGYTF. Partial CDR3 DNA: TGTGCCAGCTCACCAAGGCCGAGGGATGGC. This chain joins TRBV18 and TRBJ1-2; no clear D. From the germline J gene comes the end of the CDR3, since the read stops 3 residues before it. The ends were cut back, 2 bases at V and 6 bases at J, with 10 bases in the middle. Germline V gene data show CDR1 as KGHSH and CDR2 as LQKENI. The CDR3 is made up of 13 amino acids.